This passage covers 20 T cell receptor beta chains from one sample sequenced in a study of CD8+CD57+ T cells in acquired aplastic anemia. Profiling that covered TCR beta VDJ and CDR3 relied on genomic DNA as its template. MiXCR, applied by TCRdb to the reads, yields one record per CDR3 protein. This sample has 170,000 or so distinct CDR3 sequences; around 52% occur once, and the top ten carry over 25%. By flow cytometry, patients selected for sequencing had shown an expansion of CD8+CD57+ cells. The sequenced sample was sorted CD4+, CD8+, or CD8+CD57+ T cells (not recorded which) from PBMCs. The source of these receptors is a human donor with aplastic anemia.

This clonotype was observed a few times. V and J are TRBV6-1 and TRBJ2-7; no clear D gene. Germline V gene data show CDR1 as MNHNS and CDR2 as SASEGT. This CDR3 is built from 14 residues. Trimming pared 6 bases from V and 0 bases from J, leaving 12 bases between. The CDR3: CASSSYLSSYEQYF. CDR3 nucleotide sequence: TGTGCCAGCAGCTCCTACCTAAGCTCCTACGAGCAGTACTTC.

This clonotype came up many times. The rearrangement joins TRBV5-6 to TRBJ2-7; no reliable D call. The CDR3 extends over 12 amino acids. CDR1 is SGHDT and CDR2 is YYEEEE in the germline V gene. V was clipped by 2 bases and J by 3 bases, with 6 bases between them. The CDR3 spells CASSLSDYEQYF. The CDR3 DNA reads TGTGCCAGCAGCTTATCTGACTACGAGCAGTACTTC.

This clonotype appeared a few times. The gene calls are TRBV2 and TRBJ2-3; maybe TRBD2 (6 bases). Deletions cut 7 bases from V and 0 bases from J, with 8 bases between. There are 13 residues in the CDR3. The germline CDR1 and CDR2 sequences are SNHLY and FYNNEI. DNA for the CDR3: TGTGCCAGCATGCGGGACAGCACAGATACGCAGTATTTT. Translation gives CASMRDSTDTQYF.

The chain links TRBV7-2 to TRBJ2-7, with D uncertain. Germline loops: CDR1 SGHTA, CDR2 FQGNSA. The CDR3 sequence is 11 residues long. The ends were cut back, 2 bases at V and 5 bases at J, with 4 bases in the middle. The CDR3: CASSLTDEQYF. The DNA of the CDR3 is TGTGCCAGCAGCTTAACGGACGAGCAGTACTTC.

The sample holds a few counts of this clonotype. The CDR3 sequence is CASSLAGGDSLPTTEYF. In DNA, the CDR3 is TGTGCCAGCAGCTTAGCCGGGGGGGACAGTTTACCGACTACGGAGTACTTC. The V and J genes are TRBV7-2 and TRBJ2-7; weak D call: TRBD2 (8 bases). CDR3 length: 17 amino acids. V lost 0 bases and J 11 bases, leaving 26 bases between the germline ends. Germline CDR1 SGHTA, CDR2 FQGNSA.

The rearrangement links TRBV6-1 to TRBJ2-3, with D perhaps TRBD2 (6 bases). The germline gives CDR1 MNHNS, CDR2 SASEGT. The ends were cut back, 6 bases at V and 4 bases at J, with 11 bases in the middle. The CDR3 sequence is 13 residues long. The DNA of the CDR3 is TGTGCCAGCAGACTAGCTGCGGCAGATACGCAGTATTTT. Translation: CASRLAAADTQYF.

The rearrangement joins TRBV2 to TRBJ2-5, with D perhaps matching TRBD1 or TRBD2 (6 bases each). Germline-derived CDR1 and CDR2 are SNHLY and FYNNEI. CDR3 length: 14 residues. Deletions cut 8 bases from V and 4 bases from J, with 17 bases between. CDR3 amino acids: CASATGARGETQYF. In nucleotides, the CDR3 is TGTGCCAGCGCGACGGGGGCACGTGGAGAGACCCAGTACTTC.

This clonotype has at least ten counts. V gene TRBV2 combines with J gene TRBJ2-5; 9 bases line up with TRBD2. Germline CDR1 SNHLY, CDR2 FYNNEI. The CDR3 sequence is 13 residues long. V shed 4 bases and J 5 bases; nucleotides not matched to a gene: 2. DNA of the CDR3: TGTGCCAGCAGTGCTAGCGGGATTGAGACCCAGTACTTC. Translating gives CASSASGIETQYF.

This clonotype was detected a few times. This could be a read error, since a much larger clone is one nucleotide away. The rearrangement uses TRBV7-8 and TRBJ2-7; the D is unclear. Germline CDR1 and CDR2: SGHVS and FQNEAQ. The V gene lost 2 bases and the J gene lost 0 bases, with 2 bases spanning the gap. The CDR3 has 12 amino acids. This chain's CDR3 is CASSLISYEQYF. The CDR3 DNA reads as TGTGCCAGCAGCTTAATCTCCTACGAGCAGTACTTC.

Remarks on this clonotype: A much bigger clone sits one base away, suggesting this may be a read error. The chain combines TRBV12-3 or TRBV12-4 with TRBJ1-5; 7 bases align to TRBD1. The CDR3 has 13 residues. For the CDR3, the DNA is TGTGCCCGCAGCTCAGGGGGAAATCAGCCCCAGCATTTT. Its protein product is CARSSGGNQPQHF.

This clonotype was seen ten or more times. The chain combines TRBV19 with TRBJ1-4; D call uncertain. Germline loops: CDR1 LNHDA, CDR2 SQIVND (reference sequence). Between the trimmed V and J ends, which lost 4 bases and 8 bases, there was a span of 17 bases. This CDR3 has 15 amino acids. The CDR3: CASSTTVPASEKLFF. In DNA, the CDR3 is TGTGCCAGTAGTACTACAGTTCCGGCATCGGAAAAACTGTTTTTT.

This clonotype was counted at least ten times. The chain is built from TRBV29-1 and TRBJ2-7, with 7 bases matching TRBD2. The CDR3 is made up of 15 amino acids. V was clipped by 3 bases and J by 5 bases; unmatched bases: 13. The germline V gene encodes CDR1 SQVTM and CDR2 ANQGSEA. The CDR3 DNA follows: TGCAGCGTTGAGGAACCTGGGGGGGAGAGAGACGAGCAGTACTTC. Its translation is CSVEEPGGERDEQYF.

In this sample, this clonotype turned up many times. The chain has TRBV5-1 and TRBJ1-3, with D perhaps matching TRBD1 (5 bases). Trimming stripped 0 bases from V and 7 bases from J, with 17 bases between. There are 16 residues in the CDR3. The germline CDR1 and CDR2 sequences are SGHRS and YFSETQ. The CDR3 here is CASSLGTGTLGNTIYF. For the CDR3, the DNA is TGCGCCAGCAGCTTGGGGACCGGGACCCTGGGGAACACCATATATTTT.

The CDR3, as DNA: TGTGCCAGCAGCGGAGGGGGTATGGGGGAGACCCAGTACTTC. Translation: CASSGGGMGETQYF. This sequence joins TRBV9 and TRBJ2-5; perhaps TRBD1 as D (6 bases). The CDR3 extends over 14 amino acids. Germline CDR1 SGDLS, CDR2 YYNGEE. V lost 3 bases and J 5 bases, leaving 14 bases between the germline ends.

The gene calls are TRBV2 and TRBJ2-5; D gene unclear. CDR3 length: 16 amino acids. Per the germline V gene, CDR1 is SNHLY and CDR2 is FYNNEI. V lost 3 bases, J lost 0 bases, and 14 bases lay in between. CDR3 nucleotide sequence: TGTGCCAGCAGTGATGGGTGGTCCGGGTACCAAGAGACCCAGTACTTC. This sequence encodes CASSDGWSGYQETQYF.

This clonotype was detected ten times or more. The chain has TRBV13 and TRBJ1-5; tentatively, D is TRBD1 (5 bases). The CDR3 runs 16 residues. Deletions cut 5 bases from V and 2 bases from J, with 16 bases between. The germline V gene has CDR1 PRHDT and CDR2 FYEKMQ (reference sequence). The CDR3, as DNA: TGTGCCAGCAGCCTCCAGGGACCCGGCGGCAATCAGCCCCAGCATTTT. Amino acids: CASSLQGPGGNQPQHF.

This clonotype was observed many times. The rearrangement links TRBV5-1 to TRBJ1-1; TRBD1 matches 9 bases. The CDR3 totals 16 residues. Germline V CDR1 and CDR2: SGHRS, YFSETQ. The ends lost 6 bases at V and 1 base at J; junction bases unmatched: 10. CDR3 in amino acids: CASIWSPGQGNTEAFF. In DNA, the CDR3 is TGCGCCAGCATTTGGAGTCCGGGACAGGGGAACACTGAAGCTTTCTTT.

Turning to this clonotype: Mismatch with germline at one junction end may stem from a read error. The V gene is TRBV2, the J gene TRBJ1-1; no reliable D call. The germline V gene encodes CDR1 SNHLY and CDR2 FYNNEI. The CDR3 is 11 amino acids. This CDR3 is CASSPNNEAFF. The CDR3 DNA reads as TGTGCCAGCTCCCCGAACAATGAAGCTTTCTTT.

There are a few counts of this clonotype. This sequence joins TRBV4-3 and TRBJ1-6; the match to TRBD1 covers 7 bases. The CDR3 is 13 amino acids. Germline V gene lookup returns CDR1 LGHNA and CDR2 YSLEER. Trimming cost V 6 bases and J 10 bases; bases outside gene matches: 6. The CDR3 sequence: CASSRTGESPLHF. As DNA, the CDR3 is TGCGCCAGCAGTCGAACAGGGGAGTCACCCCTCCACTTT.

The sample holds a few counts of this clonotype. This chain links TRBV7-2 with TRBJ2-2; unclear D gene. Trimming removed 7 bases from V and 5 bases from J, with 11 bases in between. The CDR3 runs to 13 residues. Germline V gives CDR1 SGHTA, CDR2 FQGNSA. The CDR3 nucleotides read TGTGCCAGCATTTACTCACTTACCGGGGAGCTGTTTTTT. This translates into CASIYSLTGELFF.